The present TCR beta chain was sequenced within a study of cytomegalovirus exposure and HLA in healthy donors. Study-wide results and caveats: According to the study, roughly 160 TCR beta chains were cytomegalovirus-associated. Reportedly, cytomegalovirus status was diagnosed with high sensitivity and specificity. Clusters of TCRs from the first cohort tended to co-occur in the roughly 120 validation repertoires (as a later analysis found).

In the case of this clone: Its antigen is as yet unknown.

The method was immunoSEQ multiplex PCR; TCRdb's version includes in-frame clones alone and lacks a portion of them. The sample contains approximately 150,000 clones, 87% of which appear only once. The germline CDR1 and CDR2 sequences are SGHRS and YFSETQ. The V end was cut by 2 bases, the J end by 5 bases, with 13 bases between. This CDR3 contains 14 residues. This receptor was taken from a man younger than 35 in good health and CMV-seropositive. The gene calls are TRBV5-1 and TRBJ1-1; tentatively, D is TRBD1 (6 bases). The material sequenced was PBMCs. The CDR3 here is CASSFGQSMTEAFF. The CDR3 nucleotides read TGCGCCAGCAGCTTCGGACAGTCGATGACTGAAGCTTTCTTT.